The next 9 T cell receptor beta chains were all read from a single sample in a study of cytomegalovirus exposure and HLA in healthy donors. PCR primers comprised 60 Vbeta and 13 Jbeta primers. Using immunoSEQ multiplex PCR, the repertoire was profiled, and TCRdb retains in-frame clones only, with some absent. Of a few hundred thousand clones in the sample, approximately 79% were seen once. The sample consisted of PBMCs. The receptors here all came from a man aged 18 to 29 in good health and CMV-seronegative.

This chain uses TRBV28 with TRBJ1-4; 11 nucleotides match TRBD1. The germline CDR1 and CDR2 sequences are MDHEN and SYDVKM. After removal of 6 bases from V and 8 bases from J, the junction contained 5 bases not matched to a gene. This CDR3 region has 14 residues. DNA for the CDR3: TGTGCCAGCAGGGGGACAGGGGGTAGGGAAAAACTGTTTTTT. It translates to CASRGTGGREKLFF.

The chain employs TRBV30 and TRBJ2-5, with D possibly matching TRBD1 (7 bases). Trimming left V 5 bases short and J 5 bases short, with 12 bases between. Germline lookup yields CDR1 GTSNPN and CDR2 SVGIG (reference sequence). This CDR3 spans 12 amino acids. CDR3 residues: CAWGGGGETQYF. CDR3 nucleotide sequence: TGTGCCTGGGGAGGGGGCGGGGAGACCCAGTACTTC.

The chain recombines TRBV28 with TRBJ2-3; D possibly corresponds to TRBD2 (7 bases). Trimming cost V 11 bases and J 1 base, with 13 bases left between them. Per the germline V gene, CDR1 is MDHEN and CDR2 is SYDVKM. This CDR3 spans 13 amino acids. CDR3 coding DNA: TGTGCCGGGGGAGGGGGGGGCACAGATACGCAGTATTTT. Translation: CAGGGGGTDTQYF.

CDR3 amino acids: CASSYADSGNTIYF. Written as DNA, the CDR3 is TGTGCCAGCAGTTATGCGGACTCTGGAAACACCATATATTTT. The chain uses TRBV11-2 and TRBJ1-3; D is unclear. The V and J ends lost 6 bases and 0 bases respectively, with 9 bases between them. There are 14 residues in the CDR3. Looked up from germline, CDR1 is SGHAT and CDR2 is FQNNGV.

The V gene is TRBV7-8, the J gene TRBJ1-5; a possible D gene is TRBD1 (6 bases). The CDR3 consists of 16 residues. Trimming shortened V by 2 bases and J by 4 bases, and 15 bases separated the two germline ends. CDR1 and CDR2 (germline): SGHVS, FQNEAQ. CDR3 residues: CASSLLNRESNQPQHF. The CDR3 DNA sequence: TGTGCCAGCAGCTTATTGAACAGGGAAAGTAATCAGCCCCAGCATTTT. Full variable domain (rest looked up from reference TRBV7-8 and TRBJ1-5): GAGVSQSPRYKVAKRGQDVALRCDPISGHVSLFWYQQALGQGPEFLTYFQNEAQLDKSGLPSDRFFAERPEGSVSTLKIQRTQQEDSAVYLCASSLLNRESNQPQHFGDGTRLSIL.

The chain joins TRBV19 to TRBJ2-3; 7 bases agree with TRBD2. The germline V gene encodes CDR1 LNHDA and CDR2 SQIVND (reference sequence). With 1 base clipped from V and 6 bases from J, the junction kept 10 bases outside the gene matches. This CDR3 contains 16 residues. CDR3 sequence (DNA): TGTGCCAGTAGTATAGGTCGGGGGGATGGAACGGATACGCAGTATTTT. This translates into CASSIGRGDGTDTQYF.

The chain has TRBV7-2 and TRBJ2-2; 7 nucleotides match TRBD2. The CDR3 covers 14 residues. Germline values: CDR1 SGHTA, CDR2 FQGNSA. V shed 2 bases, J shed 7 bases, and the junction held 4 bases outside the gene matches. The CDR3 reads CASSLQREGGELFF. Here the CDR3 DNA reads TGTGCCAGCAGCTTACAAAGGGAGGGCGGGGAGCTGTTTTTT.

The V call is TRBV15, the J call TRBJ1-1, with D possibly TRBD1 on 6 matching bases. Germline CDR1 reads LNHNV; CDR2 reads YYDKDF (reference sequence). V lost 0 bases and J lost 5, with 22 bases in between. The CDR3 runs 18 residues. CDR3 bases: TGTGCCACCAGCAGAGATCTGGCGGGAGACAGGCCGGGGACTGAAGCTTTCTTT. Amino acids: CATSRDLAGDRPGTEAFF.

CDR3 protein: CASSPGLSNYEQYF. CDR3 sequence (DNA): TGTGCCAGCAGCCCGGGACTATCGAACTACGAGCAGTACTTC. The chain couples TRBV6-5 to TRBJ2-5; 7 bases fit TRBD2. The end of the DNA aligns better with TRBJ2-7, so the J call may be wrong. This CDR3 is built from 14 residues. CDR1 and CDR2 (germline): MNHEY, SVGAGI.